These 25 T cell receptor beta chains share one sample of origin, sequenced in a study of shared clonotypes between healthy human individuals. Sequencing used immunoSEQ multiplex PCR; TCRdb keeps in-frame clones, though not all of them. The top ten hold more than 10% of the sample, which has under 600,000 clones, about 80% seen once. Material for sequencing was PBMCs. These receptors all come from a woman in her thirties or forties in good health. Some clones in this sample may be carry-over from other donors' samples.

To note about this clone: Germline is not matched at one junction end, which may reflect a read error. The V gene is TRBV4-3, the J gene TRBJ2-7; D unclear. In germline, CDR1 is LGHNA, CDR2 YSLEER. The CDR3 loop spans 13 amino acids. The CDR3 is CASSQDQGRVTSF. The DNA for the CDR3 is TGCGCCAGCAGCCAAGATCAAGGACGTGTCACCTCCTTC.

This clone has a handful of counts. The V gene is TRBV5-4, the J gene TRBJ1-1; 9 nucleotides agree with TRBD1. The germline CDR1 and CDR2 sequences are SGHNT and YYREEE (reference sequence). This CDR3 contains 16 residues. V was pared by 3 bases and J by 2 bases, with 8 bases of the junction left unmatched. The CDR3 DNA reads as TGTGCCAGCAGCTCGGGGACAGGGCTTTATAACACTGAAGCTTTCTTT. Its translation: CASSSGTGLYNTEAFF.

The chain recombines TRBV28 with TRBJ2-7; tentatively, D is TRBD1 (6 bases). Germline assignment: CDR1 MDHEN and CDR2 SYDVKM. The CDR3 loop spans 14 amino acids. V was pared by 2 bases and J by 7 bases, with 15 bases between. CDR3: CASSLRPRGGEQYF. The DNA for the CDR3 is TGTGCCAGCAGTTTAAGACCCAGGGGCGGAGAGCAGTACTTC.

V usage is TRBV19 and J usage is TRBJ2-5, with 10 bases matching TRBD2. Germline CDR1 LNHDA, CDR2 SQIVND (reference sequence). V shed 1 base and J 5 bases; nucleotides not matched to a gene: 4. This CDR3 comprises 15 residues. CDR3 protein: CASSIVGLAFETQYF. The CDR3 nucleotides read TGTGCCAGTAGTATAGTGGGACTAGCGTTTGAGACCCAGTACTTC.

DNA for the CDR3: TGTGCCAGCAGCTACGAGGGGCTCACCTACGAGCAGTACTTC. Its translation: CASSYEGLTYEQYF. V usage is TRBV7-8 and J usage is TRBJ2-7; D may correspond to TRBD1 or TRBD2 (5 bases each). Germline-derived CDR1 and CDR2 are SGHVS and FQNEAQ. With 4 bases removed from V and 2 bases from J, the gap between germline ends came to 12 bases. The CDR3 is 14 residues long.

CDR3 amino acids: CASSHTQGYNEQFF. CDR3 DNA: TGCGCCAGCAGCCACACCCAGGGTTACAATGAGCAGTTCTTC. This chain uses TRBV4-1 with TRBJ2-1, with a possible D match to TRBD1 (5 bases). Trimming stripped 3 bases from V and 4 bases from J, with 10 bases between. This CDR3 is built from 14 residues. Germline V gene data show CDR1 as MGHRA and CDR2 as YSYEKL.

This chain uses TRBV10-1 with TRBJ2-2, with TRBD2 identical over 8 bases. J gave up 6 bases and V 6 bases, and 6 bases lay outside the gene matches. This CDR3 contains 14 residues. The V gene's germline CDR1 is WNHNN and CDR2 SYGVQD (reference sequence). The DNA of the CDR3 is TGCGCCAGCAGGGGTAGCGGGGACGCCGGGGAGCTGTTTTTT. It encodes CASRGSGDAGELFF.

The chain combines TRBV6-5 with TRBJ2-5; D may be TRBD2 (5 bases). Trimming left V 0 bases short and J 5 bases short, with 13 bases between. The germline gives CDR1 MNHEY, CDR2 SVGAGI. The CDR3 length is 15 residues. The DNA of the CDR3 is TGTGCCAGCAGTTACTCATTAGCGTCCGGGGAGACCCAGTACTTC. Translated, it gives CASSYSLASGETQYF.

The V gene is TRBV6-1, the J gene TRBJ1-5; D might be TRBD1 (5 bases). This CDR3 spans 14 amino acids. Looked up from germline, CDR1 is MNHNS and CDR2 is SASEGT. The DNA for the CDR3 is TGTGCTACCAATGGGGGAGGAAGCAATCAGCCCCAGCATTTT. Its translation: CATNGGGSNQPQHF.

This clone came up once. J is TRBJ2-3 and V is TRBV19, with a possible D match to TRBD2 (6 bases). The germline V gene has CDR1 LNHDA and CDR2 SQIVND (reference sequence). This CDR3 is 15 amino acids long. V was pared by 9 bases and J by 3 bases, with 19 bases between. Here the CDR3 reads CASHDGASETDTQYF. In nucleotides, the CDR3 is TGTGCCAGCCACGACGGGGCTAGCGAAACAGATACGCAGTATTTT.

The genes are TRBV10-3 and TRBJ1-3, with D maybe TRBD1 (5 bases). The V gene's germline CDR1 is ENHRY and CDR2 SYGVKD. V was clipped by 4 bases and J by 2 bases, with 12 bases between them. CDR3 length: 15 amino acids. The CDR3 reads CAISGGLDTGNTIYF. DNA of the CDR3: TGTGCCATCAGTGGGGGCTTGGACACTGGAAACACCATATATTTT.

The CDR3 here is CASRALQGAGYTF. The CDR3 DNA reads TGTGCCAGCAGAGCATTACAGGGGGCGGGCTACACCTTC. This chain links TRBV2 with TRBJ1-2; 9 nucleotides align to TRBD1. After removal of 6 bases from V and 8 bases from J, the junction contained 7 bases not matched to a gene. Germline V CDR1 and CDR2: SNHLY, FYNNEI. The CDR3 is 13 residues long.

This clone has at least ten counts. The chain couples TRBV30 to TRBJ2-6; D possibly corresponds to TRBD2 (6 bases). From germline, CDR1 is GTSNPN and CDR2 SVGIG (reference sequence). The CDR3 has 15 amino acids. The ends were cut back, 5 bases at V and 2 bases at J, with 13 bases in the middle. DNA of the CDR3: TGTGCCTGGGGGGAGGTTGGGGCTGGGGCCAACGTCCTGACTTTC. It is translated as CAWGEVGAGANVLTF.

The chain links TRBV5-1 to TRBJ2-1; 10 bases are shared with TRBD2. The trim removed 2 bases at V and 3 bases at J, leaving 2 bases unmatched. The length of the CDR3 is 15 residues. Germline lookup yields CDR1 SGHRS and CDR2 YFSETQ. The CDR3 loop reads CASSFGLADYNEQFF. The CDR3 nucleotides are TGCGCCAGCAGCTTCGGACTAGCGGACTACAATGAGCAGTTCTTC.

The chain employs TRBV6-4 and TRBJ2-6, with D perhaps matching TRBD1 (6 bases). The germline V gene encodes CDR1 MRHNA and CDR2 SNTAGT. The germline V and J ends were trimmed by 3 bases and 0 bases, with 9 bases remaining between them. CDR3 size: 16 residues. DNA for the CDR3: TGTGCCAGCAGTGAGGACAGCTACTCTGGGGCCAACGTCCTGACTTTC. It codes for CASSEDSYSGANVLTF.

The V call is TRBV7-9, the J call TRBJ2-7; TRBD2 agrees at 12 bases. This CDR3 spans 15 amino acids. CDR1 is SEHNR and CDR2 is FQNEAQ in the germline V gene (reference sequence). With V trimmed by 5 bases and J by 7 bases, 9 bases remained unmatched. The CDR3 protein is CASSLRLAGVVEQYF. The CDR3 bases are TGTGCCAGCAGCCTTCGACTAGCGGGAGTAGTTGAGCAGTACTTC.

The count of this clone is one. The rearrangement joins TRBV9 to TRBJ1-4; D unclear. V lost 4 bases to trimming and J lost 0 bases, with 7 bases between them. This CDR3 has 14 amino acids. Germline V gene lookup returns CDR1 SGDLS and CDR2 YYNGEE. This CDR3 is CASSLTPTNEKLFF. CDR3 nucleotides: TGTGCCAGCAGCCTTACTCCAACTAATGAAAAACTGTTTTTT.

This clone was seen only once. This rearrangement joins TRBV27 to TRBJ2-1, with D possibly matching TRBD2 (5 bases). The CDR3 is 16 residues long. CDR1 is MNHEY, CDR2 SMNVEV, per germline (reference sequence). V was pared by 4 bases and J by 6 bases, with 19 bases between. The chain's CDR3 is CASSSPRRWGVNEQFF. CDR3 bases: TGTGCCAGCAGTTCCCCCAGGAGGTGGGGAGTCAATGAGCAGTTCTTC.

The chain combines TRBV15 with TRBJ1-5; D is possibly TRBD1 (6 bases). Looked up from germline, CDR1 is LNHNV and CDR2 is YYDKDF (reference sequence). The CDR3 consists of 14 residues. V was trimmed by 0 bases and J by 7 bases, leaving 10 bases between them. The CDR3 DNA reads as TGTGCCACCAGCAGAGATCGAGGGGGGCAGCCCCAGCATTTT. Protein: CATSRDRGGQPQHF.

Regarding this clone: The sample has other DNA sequences that encode this CDR3 too. This sequence joins TRBV18 and TRBJ1-5; maybe TRBD1 (6 bases). The CDR3 runs to 13 residues. The V and J ends lost 4 bases and 4 bases respectively, with 8 bases between them. The germline gives CDR1 KGHSH, CDR2 LQKENI. CDR3 DNA sequence: TGTGCCAGCTCACTCGACAGGAATCAGCCCCAGCATTTT. Its translation is CASSLDRNQPQHF.

This chain links TRBV19 with TRBJ2-2; TRBD1 matches at 9 bases. This CDR3 is built from 15 residues. Germline V gene lookup returns CDR1 LNHDA and CDR2 SQIVND (reference sequence). V trimming: 5 bases; J trimming: 5 bases; junction bases outside the gene matches: 6. In nucleotides, the CDR3 is TGTGCCAGTAGTCGGGACAGGGAGATTACCGGGGAGCTGTTTTTT. Translation: CASSRDREITGELFF.

The rearrangement joins TRBV7-8 to TRBJ2-5; TRBD2 is a possible D gene (5 bases). This CDR3 contains 16 residues. V dropped 8 bases and J dropped 5 bases, with 24 bases sitting between them. CDR1 and CDR2 (germline): SGHVS, FQNEAQ. The CDR3 coding sequence is TGTGCCAGCCCCTCCCCCACTAGAGAGGGTGGGGAGACCCAGTACTTC. Translation: CASPSPTREGGETQYF.

This CDR3 is CASSSRLGRTDTQYF. Here the CDR3 DNA reads TGTGCCAGCAGCTCCCGGCTGGGAAGGACAGATACGCAGTATTTT. The chain is built from TRBV11-2 and TRBJ2-3; no clear D gene. The CDR3 length is 15 residues. V gave up 4 bases and J gave up 3 bases, with 14 bases separating them. Germline V gives CDR1 SGHAT, CDR2 FQNNGV.

In regard to this clone: This same CDR3 is encoded by further DNA sequences in the sample. The rearrangement joins TRBV7-2 to TRBJ2-5; no firm D call. The V end was cut by 1 base, the J end by 2 bases, with 5 bases between. The V gene's germline CDR1 is SGHTA and CDR2 FQGNSA. This CDR3 region has 13 residues. CDR3 region: CASSLGVQETQYF. CDR3 coding DNA: TGTGCCAGCAGCTTAGGGGTACAAGAGACCCAGTACTTC.

V usage is TRBV6-1 and J usage is TRBJ2-7; D ambiguous. The CDR3 is 13 amino acids. Germline V gene sequence: CDR1 MNHNS, CDR2 SASEGT. The germline V and J ends were trimmed by 0 bases and 3 bases, with 6 bases remaining between them. The CDR3 sequence is CASSEAGYYEQYF. The CDR3 DNA is TGTGCCAGCAGTGAAGCAGGTTACTACGAGCAGTACTTC.